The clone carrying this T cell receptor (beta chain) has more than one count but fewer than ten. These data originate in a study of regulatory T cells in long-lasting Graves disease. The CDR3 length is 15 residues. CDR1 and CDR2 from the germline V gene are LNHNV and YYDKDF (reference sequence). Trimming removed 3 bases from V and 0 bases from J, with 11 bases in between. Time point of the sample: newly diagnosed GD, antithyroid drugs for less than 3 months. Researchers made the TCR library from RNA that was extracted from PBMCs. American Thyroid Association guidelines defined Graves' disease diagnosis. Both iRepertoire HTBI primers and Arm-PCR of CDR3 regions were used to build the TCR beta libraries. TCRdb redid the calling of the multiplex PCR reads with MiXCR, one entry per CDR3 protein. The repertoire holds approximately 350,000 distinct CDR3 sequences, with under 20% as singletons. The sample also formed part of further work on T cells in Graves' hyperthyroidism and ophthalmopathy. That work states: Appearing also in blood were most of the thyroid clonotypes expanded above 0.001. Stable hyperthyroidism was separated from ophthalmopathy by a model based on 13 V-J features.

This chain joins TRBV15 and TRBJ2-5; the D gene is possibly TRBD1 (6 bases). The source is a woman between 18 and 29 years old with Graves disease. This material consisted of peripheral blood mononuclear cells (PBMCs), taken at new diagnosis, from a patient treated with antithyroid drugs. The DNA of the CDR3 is TGTGCCACCAGCAGCAGTGACAGGTACCAAGAGACCCAGTACTTC. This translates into CATSSSDRYQETQYF.